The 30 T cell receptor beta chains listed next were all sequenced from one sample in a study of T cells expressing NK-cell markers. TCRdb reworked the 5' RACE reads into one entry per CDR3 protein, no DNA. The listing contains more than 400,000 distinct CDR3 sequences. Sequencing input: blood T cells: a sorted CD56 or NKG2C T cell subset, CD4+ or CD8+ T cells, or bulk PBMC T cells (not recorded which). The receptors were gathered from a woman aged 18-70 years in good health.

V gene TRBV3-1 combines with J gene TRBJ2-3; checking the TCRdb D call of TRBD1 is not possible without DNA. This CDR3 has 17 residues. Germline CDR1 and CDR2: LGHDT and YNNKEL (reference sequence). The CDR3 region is CASSQDSLGHRGDTQYF.

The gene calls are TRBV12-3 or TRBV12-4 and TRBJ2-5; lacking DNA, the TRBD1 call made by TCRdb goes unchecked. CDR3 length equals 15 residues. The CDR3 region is CASSPPTGGRETQYF.

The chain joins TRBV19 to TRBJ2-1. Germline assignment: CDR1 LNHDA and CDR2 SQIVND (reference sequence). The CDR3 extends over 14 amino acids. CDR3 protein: CASSIAYSYNEQFF. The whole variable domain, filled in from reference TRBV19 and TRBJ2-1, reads DGGITQSPKYLFRKEGQNVTLSCEQNLNHDAMYWYRQDPGQGLRLIYYSQIVNDFQKGDIAEGYSVSREKKESFPLTVTSAQKNPTAFYLCASSIAYSYNEQFFGPGTRLTVL.

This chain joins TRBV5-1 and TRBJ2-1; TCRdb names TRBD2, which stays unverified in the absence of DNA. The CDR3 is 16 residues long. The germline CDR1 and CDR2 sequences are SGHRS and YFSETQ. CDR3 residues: CASSSSGTRYPNEQFF.

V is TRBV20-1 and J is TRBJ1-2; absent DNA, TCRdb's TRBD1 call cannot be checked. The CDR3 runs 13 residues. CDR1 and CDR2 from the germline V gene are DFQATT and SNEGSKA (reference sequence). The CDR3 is CSARMGQGGGYTF.

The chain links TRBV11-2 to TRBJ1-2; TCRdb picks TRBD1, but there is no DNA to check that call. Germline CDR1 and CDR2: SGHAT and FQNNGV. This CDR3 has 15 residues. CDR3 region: CASREQDIWGYGYTF.

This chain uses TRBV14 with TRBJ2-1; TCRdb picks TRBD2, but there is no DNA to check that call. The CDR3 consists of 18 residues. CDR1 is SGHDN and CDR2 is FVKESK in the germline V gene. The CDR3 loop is CASSHLKPGLADYNEQFF.

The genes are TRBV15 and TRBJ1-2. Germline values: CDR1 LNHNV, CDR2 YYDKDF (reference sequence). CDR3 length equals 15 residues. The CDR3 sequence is CATSRATASLYGYTF.

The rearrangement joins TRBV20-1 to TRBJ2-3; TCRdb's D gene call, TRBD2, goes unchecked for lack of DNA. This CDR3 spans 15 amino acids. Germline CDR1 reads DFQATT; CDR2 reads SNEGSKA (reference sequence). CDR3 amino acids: CSARSTSGSTDTQYF.

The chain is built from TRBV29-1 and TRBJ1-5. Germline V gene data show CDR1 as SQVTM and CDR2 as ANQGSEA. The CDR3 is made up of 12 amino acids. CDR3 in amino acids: CSVSYPNQPQHF.

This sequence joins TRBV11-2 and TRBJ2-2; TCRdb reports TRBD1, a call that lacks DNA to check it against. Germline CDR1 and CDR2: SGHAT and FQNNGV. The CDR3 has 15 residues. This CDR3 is CASSSQGGNTGELFF.

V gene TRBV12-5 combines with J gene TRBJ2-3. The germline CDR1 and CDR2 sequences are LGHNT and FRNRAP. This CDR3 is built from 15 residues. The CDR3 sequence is CASGLGGGSTDTQYF.

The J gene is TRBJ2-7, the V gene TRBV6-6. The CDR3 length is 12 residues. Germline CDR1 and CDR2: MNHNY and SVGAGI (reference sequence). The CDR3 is CASSTEIHEQYF.

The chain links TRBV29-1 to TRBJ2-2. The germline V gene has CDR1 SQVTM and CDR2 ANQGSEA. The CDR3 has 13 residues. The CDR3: CSVGSHQTGELFF.

Here the CDR3 reads CASSLRRSTAYDEQFF. The rearrangement links TRBV5-6 to TRBJ2-1. The CDR3 extends over 16 amino acids. CDR1 and CDR2 from the germline V gene are SGHDT and YYEEEE.

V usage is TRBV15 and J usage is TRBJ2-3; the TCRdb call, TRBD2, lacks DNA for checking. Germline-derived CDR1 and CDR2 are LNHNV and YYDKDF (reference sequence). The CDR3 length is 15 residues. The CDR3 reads CATSKKAGSPDTQYF.

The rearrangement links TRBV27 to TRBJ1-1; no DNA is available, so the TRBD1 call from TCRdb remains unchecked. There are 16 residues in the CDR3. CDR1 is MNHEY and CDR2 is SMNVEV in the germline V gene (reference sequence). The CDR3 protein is CASSLSPGGVSTEAFF.

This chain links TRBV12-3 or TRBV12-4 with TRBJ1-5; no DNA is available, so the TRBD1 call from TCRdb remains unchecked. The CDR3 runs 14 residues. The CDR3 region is CASSSTGLNQPQHF.

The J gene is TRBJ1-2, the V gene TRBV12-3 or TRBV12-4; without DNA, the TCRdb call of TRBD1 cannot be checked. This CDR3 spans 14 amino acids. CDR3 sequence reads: CASTLGTGWDGYTF.

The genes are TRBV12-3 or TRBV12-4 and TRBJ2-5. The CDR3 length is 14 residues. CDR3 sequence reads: CASSLPTSQETQYF.

CDR3 protein: CASSLARGADTQYF. This rearrangement joins TRBV11-2 to TRBJ2-3; TCRdb picks TRBD1, but there is no DNA to check that call. The CDR3 totals 14 residues. Per the germline V gene, CDR1 is SGHAT and CDR2 is FQNNGV.

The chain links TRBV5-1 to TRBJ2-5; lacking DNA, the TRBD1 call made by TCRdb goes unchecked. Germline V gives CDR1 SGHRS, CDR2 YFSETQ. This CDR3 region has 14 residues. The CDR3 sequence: CASSSLGVRETQYF.

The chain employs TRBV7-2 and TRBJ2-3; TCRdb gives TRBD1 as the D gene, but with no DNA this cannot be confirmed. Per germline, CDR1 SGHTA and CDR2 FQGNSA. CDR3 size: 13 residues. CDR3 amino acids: CASSSRPTDTQYF.

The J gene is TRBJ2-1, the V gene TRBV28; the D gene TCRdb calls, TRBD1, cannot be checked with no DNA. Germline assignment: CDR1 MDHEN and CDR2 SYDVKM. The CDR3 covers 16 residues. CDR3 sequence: CASSWVLEGVYNEQFF.

This CDR3 reads CSARDNGGNTGELFF. This chain joins TRBV20-1 and TRBJ2-2; TCRdb's assignment of TRBD1 cannot be checked, as there is no DNA. This CDR3 is 15 amino acids long. Germline-derived CDR1 and CDR2 are DFQATT and SNEGSKA (reference sequence).

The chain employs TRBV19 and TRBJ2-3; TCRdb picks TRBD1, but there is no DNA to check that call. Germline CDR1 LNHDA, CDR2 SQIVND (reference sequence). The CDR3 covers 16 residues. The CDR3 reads CASSILTQAWGDTQYF.

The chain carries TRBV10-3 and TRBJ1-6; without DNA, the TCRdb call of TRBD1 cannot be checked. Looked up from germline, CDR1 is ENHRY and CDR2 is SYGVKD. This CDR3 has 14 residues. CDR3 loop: CATTRTGADSPLHF.

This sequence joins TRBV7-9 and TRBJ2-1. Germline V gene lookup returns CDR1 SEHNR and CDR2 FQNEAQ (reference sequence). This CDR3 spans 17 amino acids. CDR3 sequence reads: CASSSDGDGGSYNEQFF.

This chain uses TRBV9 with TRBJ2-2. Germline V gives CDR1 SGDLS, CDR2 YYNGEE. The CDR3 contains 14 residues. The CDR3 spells CASKALAHTGELFF.

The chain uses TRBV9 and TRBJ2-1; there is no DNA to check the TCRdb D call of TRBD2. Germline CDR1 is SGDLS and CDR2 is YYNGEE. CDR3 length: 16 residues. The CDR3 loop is CASSSRGAGDYNEQFF. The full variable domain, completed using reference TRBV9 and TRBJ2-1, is DSGVTQTPKHLITATGQRVTLRCSPRSGDLSVYWYQQSLDQGLQFLIQYYNGEERAKGNILERFSAQQFPDLHSELNLSSLELGDSALYFCASSSRGAGDYNEQFFGPGTRLTVL.